These 16 T cell receptor beta chains share one sample of origin, sequenced in a study of blood T cell repertoires in COVID-19. Using immunoSEQ multiplex PCR, the repertoire was profiled, and TCRdb retains in-frame clones only, with some absent. This table holds fewer than 200,000 clones, around 90% found once. Sequenced: PBMCs or T cells enriched from blood (not recorded which). These TCRs come from a woman younger than 35 who had recovered from COVID-19.

This chain connects TRBV15 to TRBJ2-1; 11 nucleotides agree with TRBD2. The CDR3 sequence is 17 residues long. Per germline, CDR1 LNHNV and CDR2 YYDKDF (reference sequence). Trimming removed 0 bases from V and 8 bases from J; junction bases left unmatched: 9. The CDR3 DNA sequence: TGTGCCACCAGCAGAGACCCCCTAGCGGGGGGAAGGGATGAGCAGTTCTTC. Translating it yields CATSRDPLAGGRDEQFF.

The rearrangement joins TRBV10-2 to TRBJ1-1, with 7 bases that match TRBD1. The CDR3 runs 13 residues. Germline V lookup: CDR1 WSHSY, CDR2 SAAADI. V dropped 8 bases and J dropped 4; count of bases not matched to a gene: 7. The CDR3 region has the DNA TGCGCCAGCGGCGGGACAGACCTCACTGAAGCTTTCTTT. Translating gives CASGGTDLTEAFF.

The chain joins TRBV3-1 (or the pseudogene TRBV3-2) to TRBJ1-3; D not certain. The CDR3 loop spans 16 amino acids. Deletions cut 0 bases from V and 0 bases from J, with 9 bases between. Germline V gene lookup returns CDR1 LGHDT and CDR2 YNNKEL (reference sequence). The CDR3 DNA follows: TGTGCCAGCAGCCAAGATTACCGGTTCTCTGGAAACACCATATATTTT. This translates into CASSQDYRFSGNTIYF.

J is TRBJ2-3 and V is TRBV3-1 (or the pseudogene TRBV3-2), with 9 nucleotides matching TRBD1. This CDR3 spans 19 amino acids. Per germline, CDR1 LGHDT and CDR2 YNNKEL (reference sequence). The trim removed 0 bases at V and 4 bases at J, leaving 14 bases unmatched. CDR3 sequence: CASSQEISGTGYEADTQYF. CDR3 nucleotide sequence: TGTGCCAGCAGCCAAGAGATATCGGGGACAGGGTATGAGGCAGATACGCAGTATTTT.

The chain uses TRBV25-1 and TRBJ1-4; possibly TRBD1 for D (5 bases). The V and J ends lost 4 bases and 12 bases respectively, with 15 bases between them. CDR1 and CDR2 (germline): MGHDK, SYGVNS. This CDR3 comprises 13 residues. CDR3 DNA: TGTGCCAGCAGTGGAGGGGCGGGAGTTGAACTGTTTTTT. Translating it yields CASSGGAGVELFF.

The rearrangement joins TRBV5-5 to TRBJ1-3; no firm D call. The CDR3 is 14 residues long. With 4 bases removed from V and 0 bases from J, the gap between germline ends came to 8 bases. Germline-derived CDR1 and CDR2 are SGHKS and YYEKEE (reference sequence). CDR3: CASSGVSSGNTIYF. CDR3 nucleotide sequence: TGTGCCAGCAGCGGTGTTAGCTCTGGAAACACCATATATTTT. Using reference TRBV5-5 and TRBJ1-3 for the parts outside the CDR3, the full variable domain is DAGVTQSPTHLIKTRGQQVTLRCSPISGHKSVSWYQQVLGQGPQFIFQYYEKEERGRGNFPDRFSARQFPNYSSELNVNALLLGDSALYLCASSGVSSGNTIYFGEGSWLTVV.

The gene calls are TRBV10-1 and TRBJ2-7; unclear D gene. V lost 4 bases to trimming and J lost 2 bases, with 12 bases between them. This CDR3 has 14 residues. Germline V lookup: CDR1 WNHNN, CDR2 SYGVQD (reference sequence). CDR3 coding DNA: TGCGCCAGCAGTGGCCCAGAGACAACCTACGAGCAGTACTTC. Its translation: CASSGPETTYEQYF.

In its sample, this clone was seen once. The chain has TRBV3-1 (or the pseudogene TRBV3-2) and TRBJ2-7; D not resolved. Trimming removed 2 bases from V and 1 base from J, with 9 bases in between. Looked up from germline, CDR1 is LGHDT and CDR2 is YNNKEL (reference sequence). The CDR3 is made up of 14 amino acids. The CDR3 DNA reads as TGTGCCAGCAGCCAAACGGTTACTTCCTACGAGCAGTACTTC. Amino acid sequence: CASSQTVTSYEQYF.

CDR3 sequence (DNA): TGTGCCAGCAGCTTAGGGACTAGCGGGAGGGCCTTGGAGACCCAGTACTTC. The encoded protein is CASSLGTSGRALETQYF. V and J are TRBV11-2 and TRBJ2-5; TRBD2 agrees at 15 bases. The CDR3 runs to 17 residues. J lost 5 bases, V lost 1 base, and 5 bases had no gene match. From germline, CDR1 is SGHAT and CDR2 FQNNGV.

J is TRBJ2-3 and V is TRBV29-1; 11 bases are shared with TRBD2. CDR3 length: 15 amino acids. The V gene's germline CDR1 is SQVTM and CDR2 ANQGSEA. J lost 5 bases, V lost 4 bases, and 8 bases had no gene match. The CDR3 DNA reads as TGCAGCGTTGGTATGGGTAGCGGGGGGGGAGATACGCAGTATTTT. This sequence encodes CSVGMGSGGGDTQYF.

The chain joins TRBV11-1 to TRBJ1-2; D is possibly TRBD1 (6 bases). The CDR3 length is 15 residues. Trimming took off 5 bases at V and 8 bases at J, with 21 bases between the two ends. CDR1 and CDR2 from the germline V gene are SGHAT and FQDESV (reference sequence). CDR3 in DNA: TGTGCCAGCAGCCCAATGGATGGGGGGGCCCGAGGCTACACCTTC. This translates into CASSPMDGGARGYTF.

The chain recombines TRBV5-1 with TRBJ2-5; 11 nucleotides align to TRBD2. Trimming cost V 0 bases and J 5 bases; bases outside gene matches: 9. The germline gives CDR1 SGHRS, CDR2 YFSETQ. The CDR3 extends over 17 amino acids. The CDR3 coding sequence is TGCGCCAGCAGCTTGGAACTAGCGGGAGTTCCGTCGGAGACCCAGTACTTC. It yields the protein CASSLELAGVPSETQYF.

This chain connects TRBV2 to TRBJ1-1, with D possibly matching TRBD1 (5 bases). The CDR3 is 14 residues long. Trimming stripped 2 bases from V and 4 bases from J, with 11 bases between. Germline V gene sequence: CDR1 SNHLY, CDR2 FYNNEI. CDR3 in DNA: TGTGCCAGCAGTGAAATGGAGGGGACCACTGAAGCTTTCTTT. Residues: CASSEMEGTTEAFF.

The chain combines TRBV27 with TRBJ1-1; 8 nucleotides agree with TRBD1. Losses at the gene ends were 5 bases for V and 3 bases for J; bases not matched to a gene: 11. This CDR3 has 16 amino acids. Germline lookup yields CDR1 MNHEY and CDR2 SMNVEV (reference sequence). CDR3 region: CASSLLYRGADTEAFF. CDR3 DNA sequence: TGTGCCAGCAGTCTCCTTTACAGGGGGGCGGACACTGAAGCTTTCTTT.

The chain combines TRBV5-1 with TRBJ2-1; TRBD2 matches 11 bases. V trimming: 3 bases; J trimming: 6 bases; junction bases outside the gene matches: 5. The CDR3 loop spans 15 amino acids. Per germline, CDR1 SGHRS and CDR2 YFSETQ. The CDR3 region is CASSSRGLAVNEQFF. The CDR3 region has the DNA TGCGCCAGCAGCTCGAGGGGACTAGCGGTCAATGAGCAGTTCTTC.

The genes are TRBV11-3 and TRBJ2-2, with D perhaps TRBD2 (6 bases). The ends were cut back, 0 bases at V and 5 bases at J, with 13 bases in the middle. The CDR3 has 16 amino acids. CDR1 and CDR2 from the germline V gene are SGHNT and YENEEA. The CDR3: CASSLDTGSYTGELFF. CDR3 bases: TGTGCCAGCAGCTTAGATACCGGGAGTTATACCGGGGAGCTGTTTTTT. The full variable domain, in which reference TRBV11-3 and TRBJ2-2 provide the parts outside the CDR3, is EAGVVQSPRYKIIEKKQPVAFWCNPISGHNTLYWYLQNLGQGPELLIRYENEEAVDDSQLPKDRFSAERLKGVDSTLKIQPAELGDSAVYLCASSLDTGSYTGELFFGEGSRLTVL.